A single sample gave rise to the 21 T cell receptor beta chains below, sequenced in a study of CD8 T cells in Susac syndrome. Random hexamers served to reverse transcribe roughly 0.5 to 1 ug RNA. TCRdb redid the calling of the immunoSEQ multiplex PCR reads with MiXCR, one entry per CDR3 protein. The sample contains approximately 180,000 distinct CDR3 sequences, more than 90% of which appear only once. The sample comprised CD4+ T cells from PBMCs. These receptors came from a human donor with multiple sclerosis.

The gene calls are TRBV4-2 and TRBJ2-7; 7 bases match TRBD2. The CDR3 consists of 18 residues. V shed 0 bases, J shed 2 bases, and the junction held 13 bases outside the gene matches. Germline assignment: CDR1 LGHNA and CDR2 YNFKEQ. CDR3 sequence: CASSQDPSGAGSPYEQYF. CDR3 DNA sequence: TGTGCCAGCAGCCAAGATCCTTCGGGAGCGGGGAGCCCCTACGAGCAGTACTTC.

The V call is TRBV20-1, the J call TRBJ2-5; unclear D gene. CDR3 size: 13 residues. Germline-derived CDR1 and CDR2 are DFQATT and SNEGSKA (reference sequence). V lost 1 base to trimming and J lost 2 bases, with 8 bases between them. The DNA for the CDR3 is TGCAGTGCTAGAGGGGGAATGCAAGAGACCCAGTACTTC. This encodes CSARGGMQETQYF.

As DNA, the CDR3 is TGTGCCAGCAGCGTAGCGGCGCAGGGGACGGGCGGGGAGCTGTTTTTT. Translation gives CASSVAAQGTGGELFF. V and J are TRBV9 and TRBJ2-2; D may be TRBD1 (6 bases). Germline V lookup: CDR1 SGDLS, CDR2 YYNGEE. The CDR3 runs 16 residues. V was cut by 0 bases and J by 7 bases, with 16 bases left in between.

The rearrangement joins TRBV3-1 to TRBJ2-7; D uncertain. This CDR3 has 12 amino acids. V was pared by 2 bases and J by 5 bases, with 7 bases between. CDR1 and CDR2 (germline): LGHDT, YNNKEL (reference sequence). The CDR3 spells CASSQRVHEQYF. CDR3 nucleotide sequence: TGTGCCAGCAGCCAACGGGTCCACGAGCAGTACTTC.

This clonotype was seen more than once but under ten times. The gene calls are TRBV7-2 and TRBJ2-7, with D unresolved. Germline CDR1 SGHTA, CDR2 FQGNSA. This CDR3 has 12 residues. Trimming pared 5 bases from V and 3 bases from J, leaving 8 bases between. The DNA of the CDR3 is TGTGCCAGCAGCGGGTGGGACTACGAGCAGTACTTC. Its protein product is CASSGWDYEQYF.

The genes are TRBV14 and TRBJ2-3; D is unclear. The CDR3 is 12 amino acids. CDR1 is SGHDN and CDR2 is FVKESK in the germline V gene. Trimming cost V 2 bases and J 4 bases, with 4 bases left between them. The CDR3 DNA reads TGTGCCAGCAGCCAATCATCAGATACGCAGTATTTT. This sequence encodes CASSQSSDTQYF.

This rearrangement joins TRBV7-9 to TRBJ2-5; perhaps TRBD2 as D (5 bases). Per the germline V gene, CDR1 is SEHNR and CDR2 is FQNEAQ (reference sequence). Trimming removed 5 bases at V and 0 bases at J, with 19 bases between. CDR3 length: 17 amino acids. CDR3 region: CASSRLGSGPYQETQYF. CDR3 DNA: TGTGCCAGCAGCCGGCTTGGAAGCGGACCTTACCAAGAGACCCAGTACTTC.

The chain is built from TRBV7-2 and TRBJ2-4, with 8 bases matching TRBD1. The CDR3 has 13 residues. Germline V gene lookup returns CDR1 SGHTA and CDR2 FQGNSA. The trim removed 5 bases at V and 8 bases at J, leaving 5 bases unmatched. CDR3 protein: CASSRNRGDIQYF. CDR3 DNA sequence: TGTGCCAGCAGCCGGAACAGGGGGGACATTCAGTACTTC.

The V and J genes are TRBV24-1 and TRBJ2-1; TRBD2 agrees at 11 bases. This CDR3 spans 16 amino acids. The junction had 10 bases not matched to a gene; V was cut back by 8 bases and J by 5 bases. The germline gives CDR1 KGHDR, CDR2 SFDVKD. The CDR3 loop is CATTGLAGGSDNEQFF. DNA for the CDR3: TGTGCCACCACCGGATTAGCGGGGGGGTCCGACAATGAGCAGTTCTTC.

The gene calls are TRBV30 and TRBJ2-5; D gene uncertain. The CDR3 is 16 residues long. Deletions cut 5 bases from V and 0 bases from J, with 19 bases between. Germline V gene sequence: CDR1 GTSNPN, CDR2 SVGIG (reference sequence). CDR3 DNA sequence: TGTGCCTGGGGTAAAAACGTGCGCCCTTACCAAGAGACCCAGTACTTC. This encodes CAWGKNVRPYQETQYF.

The rearrangement links TRBV24-1 to TRBJ1-6; 8 nucleotides line up with TRBD1. The CDR3 totals 16 residues. V was pared by 3 bases and J by 4 bases, with 4 bases of the junction left unmatched. CDR1 is KGHDR, CDR2 SFDVKD, per germline. The chain's CDR3 is CATSDVGQEYNSPLHF. Here the CDR3 DNA reads TGTGCCACCAGTGATGTGGGACAGGAGTATAATTCACCCCTCCACTTT.

The V and J genes are TRBV20-1 and TRBJ1-6; D uncertain. This CDR3 has 12 residues. Germline lookup yields CDR1 DFQATT and CDR2 SNEGSKA (reference sequence). Deletions cut 3 bases from V and 6 bases from J, with 6 bases between. The CDR3 protein is CSASIRNSPLHF. DNA of the CDR3: TGCAGTGCTAGTATCCGTAATTCACCCCTCCACTTT.

The gene calls are TRBV7-9 and TRBJ2-5; TRBD1 is a possible D gene (6 bases). CDR3 size: 14 residues. The V end was cut by 5 bases, the J end by 1 base, with 11 bases between. Per the germline V gene, CDR1 is SEHNR and CDR2 is FQNEAQ (reference sequence). CDR3 bases: TGTGCCAGCAGCAACCCAGGGGTCCAAGAGACCCAGTACTTC. Its protein is CASSNPGVQETQYF.

This chain uses TRBV3-1 with TRBJ1-2, with 10 bases fitting TRBD1. Looked up from germline, CDR1 is LGHDT and CDR2 is YNNKEL (reference sequence). The CDR3 sequence is 16 residues long. After removal of 4 bases from V and 3 bases from J, the junction contained 8 bases not matched to a gene. CDR3 DNA sequence: TGTGCCAGCAGCCCAACCTTGACAGGGGGCTACTATGGCTACACCTTC. Residues: CASSPTLTGGYYGYTF.

There are a few counts of this clonotype. V and J are TRBV7-2 and TRBJ2-1, with D unclear. The CDR3 covers 13 residues. V was trimmed by 1 base and J by 2 bases, leaving 3 bases between them. Germline V gene data show CDR1 as SGHTA and CDR2 as FQGNSA. This CDR3 reads CASSLDTYNEQFF. CDR3 sequence (DNA): TGTGCCAGCAGCTTAGATACCTACAATGAGCAGTTCTTC. Full variable domain (missing parts from reference TRBV7-2 and TRBJ2-1): GAGVSQSPSNKVTEKGKDVELRCDPISGHTALYWYRQSLGQGLEFLIYFQGNSAPDKSGLPSDRFSAERTGGSVSTLTIQRTQQEDSAVYLCASSLDTYNEQFFGPGTRLTVL.

CDR3 sequence: CASRFRTRDEQFF. The CDR3 coding sequence is TGTGCCAGCAGGTTCCGAACGCGCGATGAGCAGTTCTTC. The chain employs TRBV5-6 and TRBJ2-1; D gene uncertain. The CDR3 contains 13 residues. Germline V gene data show CDR1 as SGHDT and CDR2 as YYEEEE. V lost 5 bases and J 8 bases, leaving 14 bases between the germline ends.

This sequence joins TRBV2 and TRBJ2-3; D unresolved. The germline V gene has CDR1 SNHLY and CDR2 FYNNEI. This CDR3 spans 11 amino acids. V was cut by 6 bases and J by 4 bases, with 5 bases left in between. Written as DNA, the CDR3 is TGTGCCAGCAGCGCCTCAGATACGCAGTATTTT. This sequence encodes CASSASDTQYF.

V is TRBV7-9 and J is TRBJ1-6; no reliable D call. Trimming stripped 1 base from V and 0 bases from J, with 10 bases between. Germline V gives CDR1 SEHNR, CDR2 FQNEAQ (reference sequence). This CDR3 region has 17 residues. The CDR3: CASSLVTASSYNSPLHF. The CDR3 bases are TGTGCCAGCAGCTTAGTGACCGCGAGCTCCTATAATTCACCCCTCCACTTT.

This clonotype was seen once. This chain connects TRBV6-6 to TRBJ2-3, with no clear D. Trimming took 5 bases from V and 1 from J, leaving 10 bases between them. The CDR3 has 14 amino acids. Germline V gives CDR1 MNHNY, CDR2 SVGAGI (reference sequence). Here the CDR3 DNA reads TGTGCCAGCAGTCCCCGGTTCGGCACAGATACGCAGTATTTT. It codes for CASSPRFGTDTQYF.

The V gene is TRBV7-9, the J gene TRBJ2-7; TRBD1 matches at 7 bases. Trimming removed 6 bases from V and 6 bases from J; junction bases left unmatched: 5. From germline, CDR1 is SEHNR and CDR2 FQNEAQ (reference sequence). The CDR3 length is 12 residues. The CDR3 region is CASSPRGREQYF. In DNA, the CDR3 is TGTGCCAGCAGTCCAAGGGGGCGCGAGCAGTACTTC. Supplemented by reference TRBV7-9 and TRBJ2-7, the full variable domain reads DTGVSQNPRHKITKRGQNVTFRCDPISEHNRLYWYRQTLGQGPEFLTYFQNEAQLEKSRLLSDRFSAERPKGSFSTLEIQRTEQGDSAMYLCASSPRGREQYFGPGTRLTVT.

The chain recombines TRBV30 with TRBJ2-1, with D tentatively TRBD2 (5 bases). The CDR3 extends over 13 amino acids. Germline V gives CDR1 GTSNPN, CDR2 SVGIG (reference sequence). V was clipped by 3 bases and J by 3 bases, with 9 bases between them. The DNA of the CDR3 is TGTGCCTGGAGCCCGAGCGGCTACAATGAGCAGTTCTTC. Amino acid sequence: CAWSPSGYNEQFF. Looking up the rest from reference TRBV30 and TRBJ2-1 gives the full variable domain: SQTIHQWPATLVQPVGSPLSLECTVEGTSNPNLYWYRQAAGRGLQLLFYSVGIGQISSEVPQNLSASRPQDRQFILSSKKLLLSDSGFYLCAWSPSGYNEQFFGPGTRLTVL.